These T cell receptor beta chains were read from a single sample in a study of blood T cell repertoires in COVID-19. Measured with immunoSEQ multiplex PCR; TCRdb has only the in-frame clones, and not every one. The sample gives over 150,000 clones, around 80% of which show up once; 2.5% to 3% is in the top ten. The sample comprised peripheral blood. The receptors were gathered from a woman aged 55-69 years with acute or convalescent COVID-19. CDR3s include the opening cysteine and the closing phenylalanine or tryptophan. The D gene is left open where the match is weak.

>TRBD1|TRBV28|TRBJ1-2
CASSLLGQADLKPNYGYTF
TGTGCCAGCAGTTTATTGGGACAGGCAGATTTGAAGCCTAACTATGGCTACACCTTC
>NA|TRBV6-5|TRBJ1-1
CASSILGMNTEAFF
TGTGCCAGCAGTATTCTGGGCATGAACACTGAAGCTTTCTTT
>NA|TRBV7-9|TRBJ1-4
CASSLGAGIEKLFF
TGTGCCAGCAGCTTAGGGGCAGGGATTGAAAAACTGTTTTTT
>NA|TRBV7-6|TRBJ2-7
CASSSQGVNYEQYF
TGTGCCAGCAGCTCACAGGGCGTCAACTACGAGCAGTACTTC
>NA|TRBV10-3|TRBJ2-3
CAISGTSTDTQYF
TGTGCCATCAGTGGGACATCCACAGATACGCAGTATTTT
>NA|TRBV4-2|TRBJ1-5
CASSKQVAGRGYQPQHF
TGTGCCAGCAGCAAACAGGTGGCAGGGCGGGGGTATCAGCCCCAGCATTTT
>TRBD1|TRBV19|TRBJ1-6
CASSVPDRGQLTSSYNSPLHF
TGTGCCAGTAGTGTCCCGGACAGGGGGCAGCTAACAAGCTCCTATAATTCACCCCTCCACTTT
>TRBD1|TRBV19|TRBJ1-1
CASSASRGRQNLPEAFF
TGTGCCAGTAGTGCGAGCAGGGGGCGTCAGAATCTTCCCGAAGCTTTCTTT
>TRBD1|TRBV7-9|TRBJ1-5
CASSSSGGPRRGQPQHF
TGTGCCAGCAGCTCCTCAGGGGGCCCGCGGCGGGGACAGCCCCAGCATTTT
>TRBD1|TRBV12-3/TRBV12-4|TRBJ1-2
CASRDRGDGYTF
TGTGCCAGCCGGGACAGGGGAGATGGCTACACCTTC
>NA|TRBV4-3|TRBJ1-2
CASSQGHQDRDGYTF
TGCGCCAGCAGCCAAGGCCATCAGGATCGCGATGGCTACACCTTC
>TRBD1|TRBV7-8|TRBJ1-1
CACRDRGPNTEAFF
TGTGCCTGCAGGGACAGGGGACCGAACACTGAAGCTTTCTTT
>NA|TRBV7-3|TRBJ2-5
CASSPGQTETQYF
TGTGCCAGCAGCCCAGGACAGACAGAGACCCAGTACTTC
>TRBD1|TRBV5-1|TRBJ1-2
CASSIGTGKVNGYTF
TGCGCCAGCAGTATTGGGACAGGGAAAGTAAATGGCTACACCTTC
>TRBD1|TRBV29-1|TRBJ1-1
CSVLQYRGSEAFF
TGCAGCGTTTTACAATACAGGGGATCAGAAGCTTTCTTT
>TRBD1|TRBV10-1|TRBJ1-1
CASSGQTGGRTEAFF
TGCGCCAGCAGTGGCCAGACAGGGGGCCGTACTGAAGCTTTCTTT
>NA|TRBV7-3|TRBJ2-2
CASSYRGSGELFF
TGTGCCAGCAGCTACCGAGGGTCCGGGGAGCTGTTTTTT
>TRBD2|TRBV10-2|TRBJ2-7
CASSGWTSYEQYF
TGCGCCAGCAGTGGCTGGACTAGCTACGAGCAGTACTTC
>TRBD1|TRBV5-4|TRBJ2-3
CASSSDRVRSTDTQYF
TGTGCCAGCAGCTCAGACAGGGTGAGGAGCACAGATACGCAGTATTTT
>TRBD2|TRBV3-1/TRBV3-2|TRBJ2-3
CASSQIAGGRTDTQYF
TGTGCCAGCAGCCAAATAGCGGGGGGAAGGACAGATACGCAGTATTTT
>TRBD2|TRBV7-7|TRBJ2-1
CASSLLAGPYNEQFF
TGTGCTAGCAGCTTATTAGCGGGGCCGTACAATGAGCAGTTCTTC
>NA|TRBV11-1|TRBJ2-1
CASSSTGRGYNEQFF
TGTGCCAGCAGCTCGACAGGAAGGGGCTACAATGAGCAGTTCTTC
>NA|TRBV6-5|TRBJ1-2
CASALSGLDGYTF
TGTGCCAGCGCTCTTAGCGGGCTGGATGGCTACACCTTC
>NA|TRBV3-1/TRBV3-2|TRBJ1-2
CASSQSPLYGYTF
TGTGCCAGCAGCCAAAGCCCCCTCTATGGCTACACCTTC